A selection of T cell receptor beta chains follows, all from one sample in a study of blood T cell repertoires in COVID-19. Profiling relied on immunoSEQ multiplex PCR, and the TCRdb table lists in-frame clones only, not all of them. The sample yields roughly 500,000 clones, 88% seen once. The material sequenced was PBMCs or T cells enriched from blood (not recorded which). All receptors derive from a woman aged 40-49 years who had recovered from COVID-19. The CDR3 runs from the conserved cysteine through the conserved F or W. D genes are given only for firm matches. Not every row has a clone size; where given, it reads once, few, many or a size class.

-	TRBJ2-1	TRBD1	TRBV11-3	CASSNSRDSYTYNEQFF	TGTGCCAGCAGCAATTCCCGGGACAGTTACACATACAATGAGCAGTTCTTC
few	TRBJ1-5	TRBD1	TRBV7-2	CASSPWGQLGQPQHF	TGTGCCAGCAGCCCGTGGGGACAGTTAGGCCAGCCCCAGCATTTT
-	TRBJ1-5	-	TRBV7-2	CASSSAGGSGSGQPQHF	TGTGCCAGCAGCTCTGCGGGCGGGTCGGGAAGTGGTCAGCCCCAGCATTTT
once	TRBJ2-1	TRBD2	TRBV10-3	CAISVPGGNSYNEQFF	TGTGCCATCAGTGTACCGGGGGGGAACTCCTACAATGAGCAGTTCTTC
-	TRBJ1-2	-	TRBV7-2	CASSPERSGRPGGYGYTF	TGTGCCAGCAGCCCAGAGAGGTCTGGACGGCCAGGCGGGTATGGCTACACCTTC
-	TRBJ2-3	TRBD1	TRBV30	CAWSVLGRGSTDTQYF	TGTGCCTGGAGTGTACTGGGCAGGGGGAGCACAGATACGCAGTATTTT
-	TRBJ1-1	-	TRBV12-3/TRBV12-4	CASSRTKNTEAFF	TGTGCCAGCAGTCGGACTAAGAACACTGAAGCTTTCTTT
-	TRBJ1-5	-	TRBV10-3	CAISAGGNQPQHF	TGTGCCATCAGTGCAGGGGGCAATCAGCCCCAGCATTTT
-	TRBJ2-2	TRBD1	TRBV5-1	CASSLGRGYLGELFF	TGCGCCAGCAGCTTGGGCAGGGGGTACCTCGGGGAGCTGTTTTTT
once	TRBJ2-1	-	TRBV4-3	CASSQGQDRGNEQFF	TGCGCCAGCAGCCAAGGACAAGATCGTGGTAATGAGCAGTTCTTC
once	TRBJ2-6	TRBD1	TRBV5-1	CASSLDRGSGANVLTF	TGCGCCAGCAGCCTGGACAGGGGATCCGGGGCCAACGTCCTGACTTTC
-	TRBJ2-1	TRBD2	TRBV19	CASSTGLAGTLGQFF	TGTGCCAGTAGTACTGGACTAGCGGGGACCCTGGGGCAGTTCTTC
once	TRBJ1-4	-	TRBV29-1	CSALDEKLFF	TGCAGCGCCCTTGATGAAAAACTGTTTTTT
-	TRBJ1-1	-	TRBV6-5	CASSSQGKNTEAFF	TGTGCCAGCAGTTCTCAGGGTAAGAACACTGAAGCTTTCTTT
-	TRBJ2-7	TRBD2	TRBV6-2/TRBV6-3	CASSYPLAGRTYEQYF	TGTGCCAGCAGTTACCCGCTAGCGGGAAGGACCTACGAGCAGTACTTC
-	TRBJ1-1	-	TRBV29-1	CSVVGRETEAFF	TGCAGCGTTGTAGGGAGGGAGACTGAAGCTTTCTTT
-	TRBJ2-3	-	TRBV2	CASSDTRGSRTDTQYF	TGTGCCAGCAGTGACACTCGCGGGTCCCGCACAGATACGCAGTATTTT
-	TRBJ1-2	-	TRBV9	CASSPRSEGGYTF	TGTGCCAGCAGCCCCCGGTCCGAGGGCGGCTACACCTTC
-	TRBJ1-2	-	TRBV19	CASSMSSTGITNYGYTF	TGTGCCAGTAGTATGAGTAGTACGGGAATAACTAACTATGGCTACACCTTC
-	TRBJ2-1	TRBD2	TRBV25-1	CASSKPGTSGLGQFF	TGTGCCAGCAGTAAACCCGGGACTAGCGGTTTGGGGCAGTTCTTC
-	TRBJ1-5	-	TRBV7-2	CASSLRGSQPQHF	TGTGCCAGCAGCTTACGGGGTTCTCAGCCCCAGCATTTT
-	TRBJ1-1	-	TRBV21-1	CASSKDGEVNTEAFF	TGTGCCAGCAGCAAAGACGGGGAGGTGAACACTGAAGCTTTCTTT
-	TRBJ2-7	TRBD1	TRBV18	CASSPSDGQGVYEQYF	TGTGCCAGCTCACCTAGCGATGGACAGGGAGTCTACGAGCAGTACTTC
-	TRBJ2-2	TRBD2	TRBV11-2	CASSPWGGNTGELFF	TGTGCCAGCAGCCCTTGGGGGGGGAACACCGGGGAGCTGTTTTTT
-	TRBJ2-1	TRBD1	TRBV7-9	CASSSGQGEHEQFF	TGTGCCAGCAGCTCGGGACAGGGGGAACATGAGCAGTTCTTC
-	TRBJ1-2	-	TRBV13	CASSLSGGSYGYTF	TGTGCCAGCAGCTTAAGTGGGGGCAGCTATGGCTACACCTTC
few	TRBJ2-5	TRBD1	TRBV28	CASVGTGNGETQYF	TGTGCCAGCGTCGGGACAGGGAATGGGGAGACCCAGTACTTC
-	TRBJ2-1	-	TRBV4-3	CASSQDEGGGYNEQFF	TGCGCCAGCAGCCAAGATGAGGGAGGGGGCTACAATGAGCAGTTCTTC
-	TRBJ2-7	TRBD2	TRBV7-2	CASSLGTSGTYEQYF	TGTGCCAGCAGCTTGGGGACTAGCGGCACCTACGAGCAGTACTTC
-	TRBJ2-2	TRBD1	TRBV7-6	CASSLAGQVTTGELFF	TGTGCCAGCAGCTTAGCTGGACAGGTCACCACCGGGGAGCTGTTTTTT
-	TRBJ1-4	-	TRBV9	CASSVSGTWGEKLFF	TGTGCCAGCAGCGTTTCTGGGACATGGGGTGAAAAACTGTTTTTT
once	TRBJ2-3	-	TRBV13	CASTRGQRTDTQYF	TGTGCCAGCACTAGAGGGCAACGCACAGATACGCAGTATTTT
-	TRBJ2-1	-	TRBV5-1	CASSFVLVTSYEQFF	TGCGCCAGCAGCTTTGTATTGGTTACTAGCTATGAGCAGTTCTTC
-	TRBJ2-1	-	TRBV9	CASERIYNEQFF	TGTGCCAGCGAGAGGATCTACAATGAGCAGTTCTTC
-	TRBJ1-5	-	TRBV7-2	CASSFRFNQPQHF	TGTGCCAGCAGCTTCAGATTTAATCAGCCCCAGCATTTT
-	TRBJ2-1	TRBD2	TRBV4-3	CASSQEGLADESNEQFF	TGCGCCAGCAGCCAAGAGGGACTAGCGGACGAATCTAATGAGCAGTTCTTC
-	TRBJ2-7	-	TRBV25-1	CASSGNRGIYEQYF	TGTGCCAGCAGTGGGAATAGGGGGATCTACGAGCAGTACTTC
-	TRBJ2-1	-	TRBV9	CASSVVTGISSYNEQFF	TGTGCCAGCAGCGTAGTAACAGGTATTAGCTCCTACAATGAGCAGTTCTTC
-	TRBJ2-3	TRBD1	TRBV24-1	CATSDLPGQGRTDTQYF	TGTGCCACCAGTGATCTCCCGGGACAGGGGAGAACAGATACGCAGTATTTT
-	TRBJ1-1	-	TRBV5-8	CASRKPGRTEAFF	TGTGCCAGCAGAAAGCCAGGGCGGACCGAAGCTTTCTTT
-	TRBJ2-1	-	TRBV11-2	CASSLVERPNLADNEQFF	TGTGCCAGCAGCTTAGTCGAACGCCCGAATTTAGCGGACAATGAGCAGTTCTTC
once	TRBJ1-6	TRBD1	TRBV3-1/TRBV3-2	CASSLQGRNSPLHF	TGTGCCAGCAGCCTACAGGGGAGAAATTCACCCCTCCACTTT
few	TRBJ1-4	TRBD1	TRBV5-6	CASSGTGGRNEKLFF	TGTGCCAGCAGCGGGACAGGGGGAAGGAATGAAAAACTGTTTTTT
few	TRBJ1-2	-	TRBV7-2	CASSLSWVQGGGYTF	TGTGCCAGCAGCTTAAGTTGGGTTCAGGGAGGAGGCTACACCTTC
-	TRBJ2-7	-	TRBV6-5	CASIRASYEQYF	TGTGCCAGCATTCGAGCTAGTTACGAGCAGTACTTC
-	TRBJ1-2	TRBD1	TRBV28	CATKETDRVRHGYTF	TGTGCCACAAAGGAAACAGACAGGGTGCGGCATGGCTACACCTTC
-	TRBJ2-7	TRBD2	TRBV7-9	CASRRGLAGGLYEQYF	TGTGCCAGCAGAAGGGGACTAGCGGGGGGCCTCTACGAGCAGTACTTC
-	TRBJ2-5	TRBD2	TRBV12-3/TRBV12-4	CASSSTGGETQYF	TGTGCCAGCAGTTCGACGGGGGGGGAGACCCAGTACTTC
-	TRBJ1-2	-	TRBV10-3	CAISESILRGSYGYTF	TGTGCCATCAGTGAGTCGATCCTCCGGGGGTCGTATGGCTACACCTTC
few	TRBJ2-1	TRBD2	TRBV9	CASSVPVSGRSHEQFF	TGTGCCAGCAGCGTACCCGTCAGCGGGAGAAGTCATGAGCAGTTCTTC
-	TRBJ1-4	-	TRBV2	CASNKGQSEKLFF	TGTGCCAGCAACAAGGGGCAAAGTGAAAAACTGTTTTTT
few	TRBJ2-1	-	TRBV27	CASSFGAGNEQFF	TGTGCCAGCAGTTTCGGGGCGGGGAATGAGCAGTTCTTC
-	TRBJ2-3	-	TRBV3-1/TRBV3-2	CASSQGGWNTDTQYF	TGTGCCAGCAGCCAAGGAGGCTGGAACACAGATACGCAGTATTTT
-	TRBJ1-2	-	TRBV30	CAWSVQQGFRFANGYTF	TGTGCCTGGAGTGTACAACAGGGCTTCCGTTTCGCGAATGGCTACACCTTC